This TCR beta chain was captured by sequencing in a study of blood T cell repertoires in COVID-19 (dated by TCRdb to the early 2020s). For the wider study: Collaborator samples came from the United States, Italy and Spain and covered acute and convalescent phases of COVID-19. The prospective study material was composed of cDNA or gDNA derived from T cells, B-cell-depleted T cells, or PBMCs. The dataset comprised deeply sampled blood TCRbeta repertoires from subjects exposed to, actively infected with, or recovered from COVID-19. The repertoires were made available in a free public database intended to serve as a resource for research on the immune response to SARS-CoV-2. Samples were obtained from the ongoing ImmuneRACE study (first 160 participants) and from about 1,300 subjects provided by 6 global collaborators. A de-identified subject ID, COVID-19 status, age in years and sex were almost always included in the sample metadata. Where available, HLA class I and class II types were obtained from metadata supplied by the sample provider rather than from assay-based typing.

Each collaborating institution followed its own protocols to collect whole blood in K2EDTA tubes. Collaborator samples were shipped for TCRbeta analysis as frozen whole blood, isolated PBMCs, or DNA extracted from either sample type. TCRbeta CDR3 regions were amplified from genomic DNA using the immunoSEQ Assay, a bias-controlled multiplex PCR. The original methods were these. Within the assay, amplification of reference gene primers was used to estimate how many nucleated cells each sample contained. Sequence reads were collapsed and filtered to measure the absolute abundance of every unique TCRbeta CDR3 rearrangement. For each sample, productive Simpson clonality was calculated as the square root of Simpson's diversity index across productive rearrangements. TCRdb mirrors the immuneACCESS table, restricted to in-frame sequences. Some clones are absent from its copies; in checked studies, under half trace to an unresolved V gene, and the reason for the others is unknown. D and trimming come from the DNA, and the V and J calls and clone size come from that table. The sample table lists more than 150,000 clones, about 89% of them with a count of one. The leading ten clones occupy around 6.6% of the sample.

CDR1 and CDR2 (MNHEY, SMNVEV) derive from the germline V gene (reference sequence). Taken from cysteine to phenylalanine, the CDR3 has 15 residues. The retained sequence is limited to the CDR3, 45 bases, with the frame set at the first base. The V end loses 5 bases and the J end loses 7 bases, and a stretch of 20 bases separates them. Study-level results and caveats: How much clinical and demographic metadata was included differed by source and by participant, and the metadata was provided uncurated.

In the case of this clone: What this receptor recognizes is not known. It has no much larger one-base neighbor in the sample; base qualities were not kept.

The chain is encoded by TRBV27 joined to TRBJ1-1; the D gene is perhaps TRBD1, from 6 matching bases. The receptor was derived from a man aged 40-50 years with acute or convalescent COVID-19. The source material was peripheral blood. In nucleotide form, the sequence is TGTGCCAGCAGTCCTGGAGTGACAGGAGTGAATGAAGCTTTCTTT. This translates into CASSPGVTGVNEAFF.